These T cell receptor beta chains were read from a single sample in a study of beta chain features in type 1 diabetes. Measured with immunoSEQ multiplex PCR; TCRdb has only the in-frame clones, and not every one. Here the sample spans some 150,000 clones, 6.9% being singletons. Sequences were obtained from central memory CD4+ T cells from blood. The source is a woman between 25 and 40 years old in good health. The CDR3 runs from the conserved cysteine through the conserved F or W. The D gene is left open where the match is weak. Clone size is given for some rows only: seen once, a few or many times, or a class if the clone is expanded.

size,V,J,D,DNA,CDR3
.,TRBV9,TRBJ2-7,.,TGTGCCAGCAGCTTAACTGAGCGTTCGGGTGAGCAGTACTTC,CASSLTERSGEQYF
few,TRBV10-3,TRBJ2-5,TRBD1,TGTGCCAGCAGGGACGACAGGGGTCGGTTGGAAGAGACCCAGTACTTC,CASRDDRGRLEETQYF
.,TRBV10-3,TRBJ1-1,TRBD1,TGTGCCATCAGTGAGGGACAGGGGATGAACACTGAAGCTTTCTTT,CAISEGQGMNTEAFF
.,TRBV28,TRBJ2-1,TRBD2,TGTGCCAGCACCTCACTAGCGGACAATGAGCAGTTCTTC,CASTSLADNEQFF
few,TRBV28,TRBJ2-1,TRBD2,TGTGCCAGCCGAAGCGGCGGGAGTGTCAATGAGCAGTTCTTC,CASRSGGSVNEQFF
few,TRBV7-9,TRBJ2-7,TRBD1,TGTGCCAGCAGAGCCACAGGGGGGCCCGCCAACGAGCAGTACTTC,CASRATGGPANEQYF
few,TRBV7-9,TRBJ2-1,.,TGTGCCAGCAGCTTAGGCGGCGACCCGTCCTACAATGAGCAGTTCTTC,CASSLGGDPSYNEQFF
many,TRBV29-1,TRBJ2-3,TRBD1,TGCAGCGTTGGTACAGGGGCAGATACGCAGTATTTT,CSVGTGADTQYF
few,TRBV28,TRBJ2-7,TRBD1,TGTGCCAGCAGCTTTTCCGGGACAGTATCCTACGAGCAGTACTTC,CASSFSGTVSYEQYF
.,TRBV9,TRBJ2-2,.,TGTGCCAGCAGCGTAGCACCCGAGGGCGGGGAGCTGTTTTTT,CASSVAPEGGELFF
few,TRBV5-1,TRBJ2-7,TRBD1,TGCGCCAGCAGCTTGGTGACGCAGGGGGCCTACGAGCAGTACTTC,CASSLVTQGAYEQYF
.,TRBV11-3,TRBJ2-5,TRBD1,TGTGCCAGCAGCGGGAACAGGGGGAAAGAGACCCAGTACTTC,CASSGNRGKETQYF
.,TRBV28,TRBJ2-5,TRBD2,TGTGCCAGCAGGTCGGGACTAGCGGGATTGGAGACCCAGTACTTC,CASRSGLAGLETQYF
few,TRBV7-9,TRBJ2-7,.,TGTGCCAGCAGTCAAGGTGGGGGGGCCGGCGAGCAGTACTTC,CASSQGGGAGEQYF
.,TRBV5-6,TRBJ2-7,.,TGTGCCAGCAGCTTGCTTCAGGCTCTAGAGCAGTACTTC,CASSLLQALEQYF
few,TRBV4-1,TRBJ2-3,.,TGTGCCAGCAACAGGGAGACAGATACGCAGTATTTT,CASNRETDTQYF
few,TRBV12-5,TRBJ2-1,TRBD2,TGTGCTAGTGGTTTGGTCTTAGGGAGGGACTCCTACAATGAGCAGTTCTTC,CASGLVLGRDSYNEQFF